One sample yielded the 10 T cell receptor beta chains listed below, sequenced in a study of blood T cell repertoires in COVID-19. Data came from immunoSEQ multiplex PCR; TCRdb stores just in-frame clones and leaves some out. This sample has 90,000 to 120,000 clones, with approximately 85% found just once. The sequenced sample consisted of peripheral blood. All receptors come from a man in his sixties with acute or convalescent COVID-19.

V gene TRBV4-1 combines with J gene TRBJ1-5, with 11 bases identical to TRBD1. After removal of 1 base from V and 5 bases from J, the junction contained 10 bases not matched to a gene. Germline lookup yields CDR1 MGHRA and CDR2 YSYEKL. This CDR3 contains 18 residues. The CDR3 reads CASSQGFLGTGGDQPQHF. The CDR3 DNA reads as TGCGCCAGCAGCCAAGGGTTTCTCGGGACAGGGGGTGATCAGCCCCAGCATTTT.

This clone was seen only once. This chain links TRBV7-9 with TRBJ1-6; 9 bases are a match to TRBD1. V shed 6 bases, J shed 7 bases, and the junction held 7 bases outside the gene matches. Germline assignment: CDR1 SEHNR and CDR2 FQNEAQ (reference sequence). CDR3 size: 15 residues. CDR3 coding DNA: TGTGCCAGCAGTCAAGCCGGGACAGGGAATTCACCCCTCCACTTT. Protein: CASSQAGTGNSPLHF.

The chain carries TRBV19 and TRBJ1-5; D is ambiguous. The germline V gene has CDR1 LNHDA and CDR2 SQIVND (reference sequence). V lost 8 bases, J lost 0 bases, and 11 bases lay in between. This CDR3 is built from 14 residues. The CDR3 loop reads CASRSSNSNQPQHF. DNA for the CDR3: TGTGCCAGTCGGTCTAGTAATAGCAATCAGCCCCAGCATTTT. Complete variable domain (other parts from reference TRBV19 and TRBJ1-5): DGGITQSPKYLFRKEGQNVTLSCEQNLNHDAMYWYRQDPGQGLRLIYYSQIVNDFQKGDIAEGYSVSREKKESFPLTVTSAQKNPTAFYLCASRSSNSNQPQHFGDGTRLSIL.

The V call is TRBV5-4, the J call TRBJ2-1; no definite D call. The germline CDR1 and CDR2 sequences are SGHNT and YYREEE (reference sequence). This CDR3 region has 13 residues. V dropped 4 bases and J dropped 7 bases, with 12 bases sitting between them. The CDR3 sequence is CASSPPRSNEQFF. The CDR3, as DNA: TGTGCCAGCAGCCCCCCGCGGTCAAATGAGCAGTTCTTC.

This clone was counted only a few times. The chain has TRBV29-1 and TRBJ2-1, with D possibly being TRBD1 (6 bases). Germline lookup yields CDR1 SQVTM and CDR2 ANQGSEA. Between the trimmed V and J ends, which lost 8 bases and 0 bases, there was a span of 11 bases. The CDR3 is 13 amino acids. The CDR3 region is CSSGTSSYNEQFF. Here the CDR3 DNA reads TGCAGCTCCGGGACAAGCTCCTACAATGAGCAGTTCTTC.

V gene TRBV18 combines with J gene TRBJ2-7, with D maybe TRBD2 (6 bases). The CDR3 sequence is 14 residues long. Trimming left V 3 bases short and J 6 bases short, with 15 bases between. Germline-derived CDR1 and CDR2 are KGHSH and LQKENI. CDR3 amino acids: CASSPAGTPTEQYF. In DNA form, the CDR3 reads TGTGCCAGCTCACCGGCCGGGACTCCCACCGAGCAGTACTTC.

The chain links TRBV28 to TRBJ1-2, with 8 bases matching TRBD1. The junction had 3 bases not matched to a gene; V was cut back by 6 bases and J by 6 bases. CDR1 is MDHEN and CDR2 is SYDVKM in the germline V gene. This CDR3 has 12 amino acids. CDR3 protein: CASSRQGNGYTF. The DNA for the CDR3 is TGTGCCAGCAGCCGACAGGGGAATGGCTACACCTTC.

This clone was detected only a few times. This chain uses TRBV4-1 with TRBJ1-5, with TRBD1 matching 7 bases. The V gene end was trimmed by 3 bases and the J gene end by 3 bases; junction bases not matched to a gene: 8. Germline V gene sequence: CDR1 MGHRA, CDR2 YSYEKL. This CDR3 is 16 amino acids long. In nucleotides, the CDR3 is TGCGCCAGCAGCCAGAAACAGGGGTACACCAATCAGCCCCAGCATTTT. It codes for CASSQKQGYTNQPQHF.

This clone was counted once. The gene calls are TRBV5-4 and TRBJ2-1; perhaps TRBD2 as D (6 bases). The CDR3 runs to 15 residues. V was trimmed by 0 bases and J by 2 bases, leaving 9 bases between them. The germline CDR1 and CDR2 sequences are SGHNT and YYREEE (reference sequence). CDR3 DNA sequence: TGTGCCAGCAGCTTGGACGGGAGACCCTACAATGAGCAGTTCTTC. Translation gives CASSLDGRPYNEQFF.

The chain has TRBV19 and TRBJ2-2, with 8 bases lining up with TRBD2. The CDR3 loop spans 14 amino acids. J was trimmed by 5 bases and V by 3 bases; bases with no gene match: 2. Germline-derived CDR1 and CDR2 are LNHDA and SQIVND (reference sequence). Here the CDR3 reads CASSMGLETGELFF. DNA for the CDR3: TGTGCCAGTAGTATGGGACTAGAAACCGGGGAGCTGTTTTTT.